The 9 T cell receptor beta chains presented below share a single source sample, sequenced in a study of OX40 agonist ivuxolimab in advanced cancers. Data came from immunoSEQ multiplex PCR; TCRdb stores just in-frame clones and leaves some out. The sample includes 53,000 or so clones, just under 85% of them seen just once. The sample was CD4+ or CD8+ T cells sorted from blood, taken in a trial of the OX40 agonist ivuxolimab. The receptors were sampled from an adult with an advanced solid tumor such as melanoma, head and neck, liver or kidney cancer.

The rearrangement uses TRBV7-2 and TRBJ2-3; 9 nucleotides line up with TRBD2. After removal of 0 bases from V and 2 bases from J, the junction contained 6 bases not matched to a gene. Germline-derived CDR1 and CDR2 are SGHTA and FQGNSA. The CDR3 runs to 17 residues. CDR3 coding DNA: TGTGCCAGCAGCTTAGCGGCTAGCGGGGTTGCCACAGATACGCAGTATTTT. Translated, it gives CASSLAASGVATDTQYF.

The genes are TRBV4-1 and TRBJ1-3; 8 nucleotides match TRBD1. The CDR3 is made up of 17 amino acids. Losses at the gene ends were 3 bases for V and 3 bases for J; bases not matched to a gene: 10. The V gene's germline CDR1 is MGHRA and CDR2 YSYEKL. Written as DNA, the CDR3 is TGCGCCAGCAGCCAGGGCCGGACAGGGCGGATTGGAAACACCATATATTTT. Translated: CASSQGRTGRIGNTIYF.

This clone was detected once. The CDR3 DNA reads as TGTGCCACCAGCAGAGGCCCCCCAAAAGAGACCCAGTACTTC. Translation gives CATSRGPPKETQYF. This chain connects TRBV15 to TRBJ2-5, with unresolved D. Germline CDR1 reads LNHNV; CDR2 reads YYDKDF (reference sequence). Trimming pared 1 base from V and 3 bases from J, leaving 9 bases between. This CDR3 is 14 amino acids long.

CDR3 sequence reads: CASSLGVTGGGETQYF. Here the CDR3 DNA reads TGTGCCAGCAGCTTAGGAGTCACAGGGGGCGGAGAGACCCAGTACTTC. This chain connects TRBV7-8 to TRBJ2-5; 9 positions agree with TRBD1. Germline V CDR1 and CDR2: SGHVS, FQNEAQ. This CDR3 is 16 amino acids long. The V segment lost 1 base and the J segment 4 bases; nucleotides outside the gene matches: 7.

This clone was observed a single time. The V and J genes are TRBV10-2 and TRBJ2-2; 8 bases fit TRBD2. The junction had 0 bases not matched to a gene; V was cut back by 2 bases and J by 1 base. Germline V gene sequence: CDR1 WSHSY, CDR2 SAAADI. This CDR3 spans 15 amino acids. The CDR3 is CASSESGGNTGELFF. The CDR3 nucleotides are TGCGCCAGCAGTGAGAGCGGGGGGAACACCGGGGAGCTGTTTTTT.

The V gene is TRBV6-5, the J gene TRBJ2-7; 7 nucleotides line up with TRBD2. The CDR3 is made up of 15 amino acids. Germline assignment: CDR1 MNHEY and CDR2 SVGAGI. V lost 4 bases, J lost 0 bases, and 6 bases stayed unmatched. DNA of the CDR3: TGTGCCAGCAGTTTACTCGGGGGGTTCTCCTACGAGCAGTACTTC. As protein: CASSLLGGFSYEQYF.

J is TRBJ1-2 and V is TRBV6-1; D gene unclear. CDR1 is MNHNS, CDR2 SASEGT, per germline. The CDR3 consists of 13 residues. V was pared by 2 bases and J by 2 bases, with 6 bases between. The CDR3 nucleotides read TGTGCCAGCAGTGAAAGGCAGAACTATGGCTACACCTTC. It is translated as CASSERQNYGYTF.

Comments on this clone: The sample holds other DNA sequences that translate to the same CDR3. The V and J genes are TRBV19 and TRBJ2-2; maybe TRBD2 (5 bases). Per the germline V gene, CDR1 is LNHDA and CDR2 is SQIVND (reference sequence). The V and J ends lost 4 bases and 1 base respectively, with 7 bases between them. This CDR3 has 14 residues. The CDR3 DNA is TGTGCCAGTAGTAGGACTCAGAACACCGGGGAGCTGTTTTTT. Its translation: CASSRTQNTGELFF.

This chain connects TRBV7-9 to TRBJ2-2; TRBD1 aligns across 8 bases. J gave up 4 bases and V 4 bases, and 11 bases lay outside the gene matches. The length of the CDR3 is 17 residues. CDR1 SEHNR and CDR2 FQNEAQ come from the germline V gene (reference sequence). The CDR3 protein is CASSSGQVTSGTGELFF. The CDR3, as DNA: TGTGCCAGCAGCTCGGGACAGGTAACATCCGGCACCGGGGAGCTGTTTTTT. Full variable domain (rest looked up from reference TRBV7-9 and TRBJ2-2): DTGVSQNPRHKITKRGQNVTFRCDPISEHNRLYWYRQTLGQGPEFLTYFQNEAQLEKSRLLSDRFSAERPKGSFSTLEIQRTEQGDSAMYLCASSSGQVTSGTGELFFGEGSRLTVL.